Sequencing of this TCR beta chain was carried out in a study of shared clonotypes between healthy human individuals. The V gene's germline CDR1 is MNHEY and CDR2 SMNVEV (reference sequence). The CDR3 runs 13 residues. The V end was cut by 6 bases, the J end by 3 bases, with 9 bases between. Original handling: ImmunoSEQ sequences covered only the junction and lacked quality scores; filtering therefore differed. Produced via immunoSEQ multiplex PCR; TCRdb's table is partial and in-frame only. For V, J and clone size, that table is used; D and trimming come from the DNA. Of about 870,000 clones listed, 92% are singletons. Naive CD8 cells comprised CD45RO-negative, CCR7-positively selected cells, excluding terminally differentiated effector memory CD45RA+ cells. The donors, healthy adults who were HIV-negative, had experienced no recent acute infections or vaccinations. About this clone itself: The same CDR3 can be traced to other DNA sequences in this sample.

The sample comprised naive CD8+ T cells sorted from blood. The rearrangement joins TRBV27 to TRBJ1-5; TRBD1 is a possible D gene (5 bases). The TCR was taken from a man aged 30 to 45 in good health. In DNA, the CDR3 is TGTGCCAGCAGCTCAGGGTTCAATCAGCCCCAGCATTTT. Residues: CASSSGFNQPQHF.